One and the same sample provided the 22 T cell receptor beta chains below, sequenced in a study of PD-L1 blockade in urothelial cancer. Sequencing was performed with immunoSEQ multiplex PCR; in TCRdb, only in-frame clones are kept and a portion is missing. The sample holds roughly 60,000 clones; about 80% are singletons and the top ten take around 4.5%. Source: PBMCs, taken around atezolizumab (anti-PD-L1) treatment. All receptors derive from a man aged 65-85 years with urothelial cancer.

The table lists this clone with a few counts. The chain has TRBV2 and TRBJ2-2, with D possibly TRBD1 on 6 matching bases. The V end was cut by 7 bases, the J end by 16 bases, with 22 bases between. Germline loops: CDR1 SNHLY, CDR2 FYNNEI. There are 13 residues in the CDR3. CDR3 region: CASNLSPGTPWFF. CDR3 DNA: TGTGCCAGCAACCTAAGTCCCGGGACACCCTGGTTTTTT. Full variable domain (remainder filled in from reference TRBV2 and TRBJ2-2): EPEVTQTPSHQVTQMGQEVILRCVPISNHLYFYWYRQILGQKVEFLVSFYNNEISEKSEIFDDQFSVERPDGSNFTLKIRSTKLEDSAMYFCASNLSPGTPWFFGEGSRLTVL.

This clone was counted a single time. The rearrangement joins TRBV28 to TRBJ2-7; 9 nucleotides line up with TRBD1. The CDR3 consists of 15 residues. Germline V CDR1 and CDR2: MDHEN, SYDVKM. V shed 3 bases, J shed 1 base, and the junction held 4 bases outside the gene matches. CDR3: CASSFTGGASYEQYF. For the CDR3, the DNA is TGTGCCAGCAGTTTCACAGGGGGCGCATCCTACGAGCAGTACTTC.

The chain carries TRBV14 and TRBJ2-1, with 9 nucleotides matching TRBD1. This CDR3 spans 16 amino acids. Trimming removed 1 base from V and 5 bases from J; junction bases left unmatched: 6. CDR1 and CDR2 (germline): SGHDN, FVKESK. The CDR3 nucleotides are TGTGCCAGCAGCCAAGTCCGGGACAGGGATCACAATGAGCAGTTCTTC. Its protein is CASSQVRDRDHNEQFF.

CDR3 DNA: TGTGCCATCAGCAACAGGACCAATCAGCCCCAGCATTTT. Translation: CAISNRTNQPQHF. This sequence joins TRBV10-3 and TRBJ1-5; TRBD1 is a possible D gene (5 bases). Germline V gives CDR1 ENHRY, CDR2 SYGVKD. This CDR3 has 13 residues. Trimming left V 6 bases short and J 3 bases short, with 9 bases between.

This clone was observed a single time. The genes are TRBV5-4 and TRBJ2-2, with TRBD1 matching 9 bases. CDR3 size: 17 residues. The trim removed 1 base at V and 6 bases at J, leaving 10 bases unmatched. The germline CDR1 and CDR2 sequences are SGHNT and YYREEE (reference sequence). The CDR3 DNA reads TGTGCCAGCAGCTTGTATCTTGGGACAGGGTATGCCGGGGAGCTGTTTTTT. As protein: CASSLYLGTGYAGELFF. The variable domain in full, with the rest retrieved from reference TRBV5-4 and TRBJ2-2, is ETGVTQSPTHLIKTRGQQVTLRCSSQSGHNTVSWYQQALGQGPQFIFQYYREEENGRGNFPPRFSGLQFPNYSSELNVNALELDDSALYLCASSLYLGTGYAGELFFGEGSRLTVL.

This clone appeared a few times. This chain joins TRBV30 and TRBJ2-2; weak D call: TRBD1 (5 bases). From germline, CDR1 is GTSNPN and CDR2 SVGIG (reference sequence). Trimming took 1 base from V and 6 from J, leaving 12 bases between them. The CDR3 covers 14 residues. CDR3 protein: CAWSGQKWAGELFF. DNA for the CDR3: TGTGCCTGGAGTGGACAGAAATGGGCCGGGGAGCTGTTTTTT. The whole variable domain, filled in from reference TRBV30 and TRBJ2-2, reads SQTIHQWPATLVQPVGSPLSLECTVEGTSNPNLYWYRQAAGRGLQLLFYSVGIGQISSEVPQNLSASRPQDRQFILSSKKLLLSDSGFYLCAWSGQKWAGELFFGEGSRLTVL.

This rearrangement joins TRBV5-4 to TRBJ2-3; a weak D match, TRBD1 (6 bases). The germline V gene has CDR1 SGHNT and CDR2 YYREEE (reference sequence). The CDR3 contains 15 residues. V was pared by 1 base and J by 2 bases, with 11 bases between. The CDR3 is CASSLPGQNTDTQYF. CDR3 in DNA: TGTGCCAGCAGCTTGCCGGGACAAAACACAGATACGCAGTATTTT.

The chain employs TRBV9 and TRBJ2-7; 11 positions match TRBD2. This CDR3 is 15 amino acids long. V was pared by 0 bases and J by 1 base, with 0 bases of the junction left unmatched. Germline loops: CDR1 SGDLS, CDR2 YYNGEE. CDR3 in amino acids: CASSVGLAGSYEQYF. CDR3 sequence (DNA): TGTGCCAGCAGCGTAGGACTAGCGGGGTCCTACGAGCAGTACTTC.

The table lists this clone with a few counts. This rearrangement joins TRBV5-4 to TRBJ2-2; 13 nucleotides match TRBD2. There are 16 residues in the CDR3. Per the germline V gene, CDR1 is SGHNT and CDR2 is YYREEE (reference sequence). V trimming: 4 bases; J trimming: 3 bases; junction bases outside the gene matches: 3. The DNA of the CDR3 is TGTGCCAGCAGCCGGACTAGCGGGAGAGACACCGGGGAGCTGTTTTTT. It is translated as CASSRTSGRDTGELFF. Supplemented by reference TRBV5-4 and TRBJ2-2, the full variable domain reads ETGVTQSPTHLIKTRGQQVTLRCSSQSGHNTVSWYQQALGQGPQFIFQYYREEENGRGNFPPRFSGLQFPNYSSELNVNALELDDSALYLCASSRTSGRDTGELFFGEGSRLTVL.

In its sample, this clone was seen a few times. CDR3 coding DNA: TGTGCCAGCAGCGAAAAACAGGGAGACAACGAGCAGTACTTC. Translation gives CASSEKQGDNEQYF. The rearrangement links TRBV9 to TRBJ2-7; maybe TRBD1 (6 bases). This CDR3 has 14 amino acids. Germline V gene data show CDR1 as SGDLS and CDR2 as YYNGEE. Trimming removed 3 bases at V and 5 bases at J, with 15 bases between.

The chain uses TRBV14 and TRBJ1-2; 7 bases are a match to TRBD1. The CDR3 consists of 13 residues. Germline-derived CDR1 and CDR2 are SGHDN and FVKESK. V lost 4 bases, J lost 2 bases, and 1 base stayed unmatched. CDR3 loop: CASSLQGNYGYTF. The CDR3 region has the DNA TGTGCCAGCAGCCTACAGGGGAACTATGGCTACACCTTC. Combining the CDR3 with reference TRBV14 and TRBJ1-2 gives the whole variable domain EAGVTQFPSHSVIEKGQTVTLRCDPISGHDNLYWYRRVMGKEIKFLLHFVKESKQDESGMPNNRFLAERTGGTYSTLKVQPAELEDSGVYFCASSLQGNYGYTFGSGTRLTVV.

The gene calls are TRBV6-7 and TRBJ1-4; no clear D gene. TRBV6-7 is an ORF for which the function is uncertain. Deletions cut 6 bases from V and 0 bases from J, with 11 bases between. This CDR3 region has 15 residues. This chain's CDR3 is CASRSYGTTNEKLFF. The CDR3 region has the DNA TGTGCCAGCAGGTCCTACGGTACAACTAATGAAAAACTGTTTTTT.

The chain links TRBV28 to TRBJ2-3; 10 bases match TRBD2. Germline trimming cut 4 bases from V and 0 bases from J; bases unmatched to any gene: 16. Germline CDR1 and CDR2: MDHEN and SYDVKM. This CDR3 has 20 residues. CDR3 nucleotides: TGTGCCAGCAGTTCTCTTTTCCCAGCGGGAGGGTTTCGGAGCACAGATACGCAGTATTTT. This encodes CASSSLFPAGGFRSTDTQYF.

This clone was detected only a few times. The chain couples TRBV30 to TRBJ1-1; D might be TRBD1 (5 bases). The CDR3 is made up of 13 amino acids. The germline gives CDR1 GTSNPN, CDR2 SVGIG (reference sequence). The ends were cut back, 3 bases at V and 6 bases at J, with 14 bases in the middle. The DNA of the CDR3 is TGTGCCTGGAGGTATTCAGGGCGCGCTGAAGCTTTCTTT. Protein product: CAWRYSGRAEAFF.

This clone occurred once. The CDR3 bases are TGTGCCACCAGCAGAAACGAACCTGGCGGGGAGCAGTACTTC. Its translation is CATSRNEPGGEQYF. The rearrangement uses TRBV15 and TRBJ2-7; a possible D gene is TRBD2 (5 bases). Trimming removed 2 bases at V and 7 bases at J, with 15 bases between. The length of the CDR3 is 14 residues. Germline V gene data show CDR1 as LNHNV and CDR2 as YYDKDF (reference sequence).

This chain joins TRBV6-1 and TRBJ2-1; 10 positions match TRBD2. The CDR3 totals 15 residues. Germline loops: CDR1 MNHNS, CDR2 SASEGT. The junction had 5 bases not matched to a gene; V was cut back by 7 bases and J by 2 bases. The CDR3 is CASTLLAGTYNEQFF. CDR3 nucleotides: TGTGCCAGCACCCTACTAGCGGGAACCTACAATGAGCAGTTCTTC.

The rearrangement uses TRBV5-4 and TRBJ1-2; 12 bases map to TRBD1. V was clipped by 4 bases and J by 4 bases; unmatched bases: 5. The V gene's germline CDR1 is SGHNT and CDR2 YYREEE (reference sequence). The CDR3 has 15 residues. The CDR3 loop reads CASSGGTGGSYGYTF. In DNA, the CDR3 is TGTGCCAGCAGCGGCGGGACAGGGGGCTCCTATGGCTACACCTTC.

This chain uses TRBV5-1 with TRBJ1-2; no clear D. The germline V gene encodes CDR1 SGHRS and CDR2 YFSETQ. The CDR3 totals 13 residues. V was shortened by 4 bases and J by 6 bases, with 13 bases between the two germline ends. This chain's CDR3 is CASSLTPWNGYTF. Written as DNA, the CDR3 is TGCGCCAGCAGCCTGACTCCATGGAATGGCTACACCTTC.

The chain is built from TRBV2 and TRBJ1-1; tentatively, D is TRBD1 (5 bases). The CDR3 has 15 residues. CDR1 SNHLY and CDR2 FYNNEI come from the germline V gene. Trimming left V 5 bases short and J 4 bases short, with 17 bases between. In nucleotides, the CDR3 is TGTGCCAGCAGTACGCGTAGAACGGGGGGCACTGAAGCTTTCTTT. Translating it yields CASSTRRTGGTEAFF.

This clone appeared a single time. The V call is TRBV10-2, the J call TRBJ2-2; D perhaps matches TRBD2 (5 bases). Between the trimmed V and J ends, which lost 0 bases and 0 bases, there was a span of 8 bases. CDR1 is WSHSY and CDR2 is SAAADI in the germline V gene. The CDR3 length is 16 residues. Here the CDR3 reads CASSESEAPNTGELFF. In DNA form, the CDR3 reads TGCGCCAGCAGTGAGTCGGAGGCTCCGAACACCGGGGAGCTGTTTTTT.

This chain links TRBV19 with TRBJ1-2, with 7 bases matching TRBD1. The ends lost 3 bases at V and 7 bases at J; junction bases unmatched: 5. Germline CDR1 is LNHDA and CDR2 is SQIVND (reference sequence). CDR3 length equals 13 residues. CDR3 in amino acids: CASSINRGSGYTF. CDR3 DNA sequence: TGTGCCAGTAGTATCAACAGGGGCTCTGGCTACACCTTC.

The chain is built from TRBV19 and TRBJ1-4; TRBD1 matches at 8 bases. The CDR3 is 16 amino acids. In germline, CDR1 is LNHDA, CDR2 SQIVND (reference sequence). V lost 5 bases, J lost 0 bases, and 5 bases stayed unmatched. The CDR3 bases are TGTGCCAGTAGTGCCGGACAGGGCGCAACTAATGAAAAACTGTTTTTT. This translates into CASSAGQGATNEKLFF.